Presented here are 30 T cell receptor beta chains from one specimen sequenced in a study of blood T cell repertoires in COVID-19. The method was immunoSEQ multiplex PCR; TCRdb's version includes in-frame clones alone and lacks a portion of them. The repertoire includes 250,000 to 300,000 clones, 84% of them detected once, and 4.1% sits in the top ten. The sequencing input was PBMCs or T cells enriched from blood (not recorded which). Receptors were obtained from a man aged 25-45 years with acute COVID-19.

This sequence joins TRBV3-1 (or the pseudogene TRBV3-2) and TRBJ2-1; D perhaps matches TRBD2 (5 bases). CDR3 length: 14 amino acids. The germline CDR1 and CDR2 sequences are LGHDT and YNNKEL (reference sequence). Trimming removed 3 bases from V and 4 bases from J, with 10 bases in between. The CDR3 loop is CASSHPGLYNEQFF. The CDR3 DNA is TGTGCCAGCAGCCACCCCGGACTGTACAATGAGCAGTTCTTC.

This chain connects TRBV3-1 (or the pseudogene TRBV3-2) to TRBJ2-7; the D gene is possibly TRBD2 (6 bases). The CDR3 contains 14 residues. Germline lookup yields CDR1 LGHDT and CDR2 YNNKEL (reference sequence). V was trimmed by 3 bases and J by 1 base, leaving 10 bases between them. CDR3 residues: CASSHGRSSYEQYV. The DNA of the CDR3 is TGTGCCAGCAGCCATGGGAGGTCGTCCTACGAGCAGTACGTC.

The chain couples TRBV2 to TRBJ2-1; D perhaps matches TRBD1 (5 bases). V lost 7 bases and J lost 3, with 16 bases in between. Germline V gives CDR1 SNHLY, CDR2 FYNNEI. The CDR3 has 15 residues. Here the CDR3 reads CASTRGQGNYNEQFF. CDR3 in DNA: TGTGCCAGCACCCGAGGACAAGGGAACTACAATGAGCAGTTCTTC.

In its sample, this clone was seen once. The gene calls are TRBV27 and TRBJ2-2, with TRBD2 matching over 13 bases. Unmatched junction bases numbered 7, after V lost 5 bases and J lost 7 bases. The CDR3 contains 16 residues. Per the germline V gene, CDR1 is MNHEY and CDR2 is SMNVEV (reference sequence). In DNA, the CDR3 is TGTGCCAGCAGTCTAGGACTAGCGGGGGTGGACGGGGAGCTGTTTTTT. Translation: CASSLGLAGVDGELFF.

This clone was detected only a few times. The CDR3 spells CASSLSARGHVEKLFF. The CDR3 DNA reads as TGTGCCAGCAGCTTAAGTGCCAGGGGGCATGTTGAAAAACTGTTTTTT. The V gene is TRBV7-3, the J gene TRBJ1-4; TRBD1 aligns across 8 bases. Germline V gene data show CDR1 as SGHTA and CDR2 as FQGTGA. This CDR3 is built from 16 residues. V gave up 1 base and J gave up 7 bases; unmatched junction bases: 8.

There are many counts of this clone. The chain couples TRBV5-1 to TRBJ2-7, with D perhaps TRBD1 (6 bases). The CDR3 is 14 amino acids. The germline CDR1 and CDR2 sequences are SGHRS and YFSETQ. Trimming cost V 5 bases and J 3 bases, with 15 bases left between them. The CDR3 protein is CASSPRTDNYEQYV. As DNA, the CDR3 is TGCGCCAGCAGTCCCCGGACAGATAACTACGAGCAGTACGTC.

The CDR3 region is CATSDPVASAGSGEQFF. DNA for the CDR3: TGTGCCACCAGTGACCCGGTGGCTAGCGCGGGGTCAGGGGAGCAGTTCTTC. The chain is built from TRBV24-1 and TRBJ2-1; possibly TRBD2 for D (6 bases). The CDR3 covers 17 residues. The V gene's germline CDR1 is KGHDR and CDR2 SFDVKD. V dropped 4 bases and J dropped 10 bases, with 25 bases sitting between them.

The rearrangement uses TRBV28 and TRBJ2-3; maybe TRBD2 (6 bases). Germline CDR1 is MDHEN and CDR2 is SYDVKM. The CDR3 extends over 18 amino acids. Trimming pared 8 bases from V and 0 bases from J, leaving 24 bases between. The CDR3: CASEARGLSMWSTDTQYF. The CDR3 DNA follows: TGTGCCAGCGAAGCGCGGGGATTGAGTATGTGGAGCACAGATACGCAGTATTTT.

A note on this clone: The limits of the CDR3 on the DNA are not certain, so only TCRdb's listed CDR3 is given. The chain links TRBV21-1 to TRBJ2-6; TRBD2, as called in the table, went unchecked against the DNA. TRBV21-1 is a recognized pseudogene. Ends included, the CDR3 has 20 residues. The CDR3 loop reads CASSKAQRREFASGANVLTF.

This chain connects TRBV9 to TRBJ1-2; a weak D match, TRBD1 (5 bases). V was pared by 3 bases and J by 0 bases, with 9 bases between. CDR3 size: 14 residues. The germline V gene encodes CDR1 SGDLS and CDR2 YYNGEE. This chain's CDR3 is CASSGTTANYGYTF. CDR3 in DNA: TGTGCCAGCAGCGGAACGACAGCTAACTATGGCTACACCTTC.

This sequence joins TRBV4-3 and TRBJ2-2; 9 bases line up with TRBD2. In germline, CDR1 is LGHNA, CDR2 YSLEER. With V trimmed by 0 bases and J by 7 bases, 6 bases remained unmatched. This CDR3 region has 16 residues. The CDR3 nucleotides read TGCGCCAGCAGCCAAGACCCCCTAGCGGGAATCGGGGAGCTGTTTTTT. This encodes CASSQDPLAGIGELFF.

The gene calls are TRBV30 and TRBJ2-4; D gene uncertain. The germline V and J ends were trimmed by 0 bases and 10 bases, with 7 bases remaining between them. Per germline, CDR1 GTSNPN and CDR2 SVGIG (reference sequence). The CDR3 consists of 11 residues. The CDR3 DNA is TGTGCCTGGAGTGTAGCTAGTATTCAGTACTTC. Residues: CAWSVASIQYF.

The rearrangement uses TRBV5-4 and TRBJ2-1, with TRBD2 identical over 9 bases. The CDR3 is 18 residues long. With V trimmed by 1 base and J by 2 bases, 10 bases remained unmatched. In germline, CDR1 is SGHNT, CDR2 YYREEE (reference sequence). The chain's CDR3 is CASSLRFLAGVAYNEQFF. The CDR3 bases are TGTGCCAGCAGCTTGAGATTTTTAGCGGGAGTTGCCTACAATGAGCAGTTCTTC. The full variable domain, completed using reference TRBV5-4 and TRBJ2-1, is ETGVTQSPTHLIKTRGQQVTLRCSSQSGHNTVSWYQQALGQGPQFIFQYYREEENGRGNFPPRFSGLQFPNYSSELNVNALELDDSALYLCASSLRFLAGVAYNEQFFGPGTRLTVL.

The rearrangement joins TRBV9 to TRBJ2-3; TRBD2 aligns across 10 bases. Germline lookup yields CDR1 SGDLS and CDR2 YYNGEE. The CDR3 has 18 residues. After removal of 3 bases from V and 8 bases from J, the junction contained 18 bases not matched to a gene. CDR3 in amino acids: CASSAPPGTSVGAATQYF. The CDR3 region has the DNA TGTGCCAGCAGCGCCCCACCTGGGACTAGCGTCGGAGCGGCTACGCAGTATTTT.

This clone was counted between two and nine times. This CDR3 is CASSIVAPGQGTVYQETQYF. The CDR3 DNA reads as TGTGCCAGTAGTATAGTCGCCCCCGGACAGGGGACCGTTTACCAAGAGACCCAGTACTTC. The rearrangement uses TRBV19 and TRBJ2-5; 9 nucleotides line up with TRBD1. This CDR3 has 20 residues. Germline V lookup: CDR1 LNHDA, CDR2 SQIVND (reference sequence). Trimming removed 1 base from V and 0 bases from J; junction bases left unmatched: 15.

The table lists this clone with many counts. The rearrangement joins TRBV5-1 to TRBJ2-2, with TRBD1 matching over 8 bases. Germline assignment: CDR1 SGHRS and CDR2 YFSETQ. CDR3 length equals 16 residues. Trimming cost V 1 base and J 1 base; bases outside gene matches: 3. CDR3 sequence: CASSLFGTGNTGELFF. In nucleotides, the CDR3 is TGCGCCAGCAGCTTGTTCGGGACAGGGAACACCGGGGAGCTGTTTTTT.

The chain couples TRBV28 to TRBJ2-7; D is perhaps TRBD2 (8 bases). Deletions cut 6 bases from V and 7 bases from J, with 34 bases between. Germline loops: CDR1 MDHEN, CDR2 SYDVKM. The CDR3 sequence is 19 residues long. The CDR3 region has the DNA TGTGCCAGCAGCCCCCCCGGGGGGGGATGGTCGCAGGGGGGGCGGGAGCAGTACGTC. It specifies CASSPPGGGWSQGGREQYV.

The V and J genes are TRBV4-3 and TRBJ1-2; possibly TRBD1 for D (6 bases). The length of the CDR3 is 15 residues. V lost 4 bases and J 5 bases, leaving 17 bases between the germline ends. The germline CDR1 and CDR2 sequences are LGHNA and YSLEER. In nucleotides, the CDR3 is TGCGCCAGCAGCCGGGGGATGAGGGACAATTATGGCTACACCTTC. Encoded protein: CASSRGMRDNYGYTF.

V is TRBV27 and J is TRBJ1-2; D is uncertain. Germline V gene data show CDR1 as MNHEY and CDR2 as SMNVEV (reference sequence). The CDR3 is made up of 16 amino acids. V was clipped by 7 bases and J by 2 bases, with 20 bases between them. CDR3 in DNA: TGTGCCAGCACCAAAGCTGGGAGGACCCCGAACTATGGCTACACCTTC. It codes for CASTKAGRTPNYGYTF.

This rearrangement joins TRBV7-2 to TRBJ2-3, with 12 bases identical to TRBD2. V lost 5 bases and J lost 4; bases outside the gene matches: 7. CDR3 length: 16 amino acids. Germline assignment: CDR1 SGHTA and CDR2 FQGNSA. The CDR3, as DNA: TGTGCCAGCAGCCTCACACCTAGCGGGGGGGCAGATACGCAGTATTTT. It encodes CASSLTPSGGADTQYF.

The chain carries TRBV4-3 and TRBJ2-1; 15 bases are shared with TRBD2. Germline CDR1 and CDR2: LGHNA and YSLEER. This CDR3 contains 20 residues. Losses at the gene ends were 5 bases for V and 0 bases for J; bases not matched to a gene: 11. The CDR3 nucleotides read TGCGCCAGCAGCAGATTAGGACTAGCGGGAGGGGAATTCTCCTACAATGAGCAGTTCTTC. The encoded protein is CASSRLGLAGGEFSYNEQFF.

The rearrangement uses TRBV18 and TRBJ1-1, with no clear D. Germline values: CDR1 KGHSH, CDR2 LQKENI. CDR3 length equals 13 residues. Trimming shortened V by 3 bases and J by 6 bases, and 11 bases separated the two germline ends. The CDR3 loop is CASSPTELSEAFF. The CDR3 DNA reads as TGTGCCAGCTCACCTACCGAACTCTCTGAAGCTTTCTTT.

The chain carries TRBV3-1 (or the pseudogene TRBV3-2) and TRBJ2-2; possibly TRBD1 for D (6 bases). The CDR3 contains 17 residues. V lost 3 bases and J 1 base, leaving 15 bases between the germline ends. Germline CDR1 reads LGHDT; CDR2 reads YNNKEL (reference sequence). CDR3 sequence (DNA): TGTGCCAGCAGCCAGAAGGGGGTCGGAGTGAACACCGGGGAGCTGTTTTTT. This encodes CASSQKGVGVNTGELFF.

This clone was counted only a few times. The rearrangement uses TRBV5-6 and TRBJ1-1, with a weak D call TRBD1 (5 bases). The CDR3 loop spans 15 amino acids. Per germline, CDR1 SGHDT and CDR2 YYEEEE. The V gene lost 0 bases and the J gene lost 1 base, with 10 bases spanning the gap. CDR3 nucleotides: TGTGCCAGCAGCTTGGCGTTGGGGGGGAACACTGAAGCTTTCTTT. Translating it yields CASSLALGGNTEAFF.

The chain employs TRBV5-1 and TRBJ1-2; 9 positions match TRBD1. The trim removed 0 bases at V and 5 bases at J, leaving 5 bases unmatched. CDR3 length equals 15 residues. Per the germline V gene, CDR1 is SGHRS and CDR2 is YFSETQ. The CDR3 DNA follows: TGCGCCAGCAGCTTGGACCCGGGACAGGGATATGGCTACACCTTC. Its translation: CASSLDPGQGYGYTF.

The rearrangement links TRBV6-2 or TRBV6-3 to TRBJ2-2; weak D call: TRBD1 (5 bases). Germline V lookup: CDR1 MNHEY, CDR2 SVGEGT. V lost 0 bases and J 3 bases, leaving 5 bases between the germline ends. This CDR3 contains 14 residues. The CDR3 sequence: CASSYSTDTGELFF. The CDR3 bases are TGTGCCAGCAGTTACTCGACAGACACCGGGGAGCTGTTTTTT.

This clone came up a few times. CDR3 amino acids: CASSLEGGSHQPQHF. The CDR3 region has the DNA TGTGCCAGCAGCTTAGAAGGCGGCAGCCATCAGCCCCAGCATTTT. J is TRBJ1-5 and V is TRBV7-8; D not certain. The CDR3 contains 15 residues. V was trimmed by 1 base and J by 5 bases, leaving 12 bases between them. From germline, CDR1 is SGHVS and CDR2 FQNEAQ.

The rearrangement joins TRBV6-5 to TRBJ1-2; 11 bases map to TRBD1. The CDR3 has 16 residues. The germline V gene encodes CDR1 MNHEY and CDR2 SVGAGI. The J segment lost 6 bases and the V segment lost 0 bases, leaving 6 bases of the junction unmatched. CDR3 coding DNA: TGTGCCAGCAGTTACTCGAGGCCGGGACAGGGGGATGGCTACACCTTC. This codes for CASSYSRPGQGDGYTF.

This clone appeared a single time. The chain is built from TRBV19 and TRBJ2-1, with D perhaps matching TRBD2 (5 bases). This CDR3 is built from 14 residues. V was trimmed by 1 base and J by 5 bases, leaving 9 bases between them. From germline, CDR1 is LNHDA and CDR2 SQIVND (reference sequence). The CDR3 DNA is TGTGCCAGTAGTATAGTGGGGAGTAACAATGAGCAGTTCTTC. It specifies CASSIVGSNNEQFF.

This chain joins TRBV18 and TRBJ1-4; TRBD1 matches at 9 bases. Germline V gives CDR1 KGHSH, CDR2 LQKENI. Trimming removed 3 bases from V and 3 bases from J; junction bases left unmatched: 2. This CDR3 comprises 15 residues. The CDR3 loop is CASSPTGGSNEKLFF. The CDR3 DNA is TGTGCCAGCTCACCGACAGGGGGATCTAATGAAAAACTGTTTTTT.